One sample yielded the 26 T cell receptor beta chains listed below, sequenced in a study of blood T cell repertoires in COVID-19. Repertoires were generated with immunoSEQ multiplex PCR, while TCRdb's copy carries only in-frame clones and drops some. This table has 200,000 to 250,000 clones, 85% to 90% appearing once. Sequencing input: PBMCs or T cells enriched from blood (not recorded which). Source of these receptors: a woman aged 18-29 years in a cohort exposed to, infected with or recovered from COVID-19 (not recorded which).

The rearrangement links TRBV6-5 to TRBJ1-2, with D maybe TRBD1 (6 bases). The CDR3 covers 12 residues. Germline-derived CDR1 and CDR2 are MNHEY and SVGAGI. Deletions cut 5 bases from V and 7 bases from J, with 11 bases between. This CDR3 is CASSKNRAGYTF. The DNA for the CDR3 is TGTGCCAGCAGTAAAAACAGGGCTGGCTACACCTTC.

This clone was seen a handful of times. Other DNA sequences in this sample translate to the same CDR3. The chain uses TRBV27 and TRBJ2-5, with a weak D call TRBD2 (6 bases). Per germline, CDR1 MNHEY and CDR2 SMNVEV (reference sequence). The CDR3 sequence is 16 residues long. V was clipped by 0 bases and J by 5 bases, with 16 bases between them. CDR3 sequence reads: CASSLSRAGGGETQYF. DNA of the CDR3: TGTGCCAGCAGTTTATCGAGGGCAGGTGGAGGGGAGACCCAGTACTTC.

This chain links TRBV7-3 with TRBJ2-5; D may be TRBD1 (5 bases). CDR1 and CDR2 from the germline V gene are SGHTA and FQGTGA. The CDR3 totals 14 residues. V gave up 2 bases and J gave up 5 bases, with 12 bases separating them. The CDR3 nucleotides read TGTGCCAGCAGCTTACAGGGTACGGACGAGACCCAGTACTTC. Protein product: CASSLQGTDETQYF.

This sequence joins TRBV10-1 and TRBJ2-7; 8 bases are a match to TRBD1. Germline V CDR1 and CDR2: WNHNN, SYGVQD (reference sequence). The CDR3 spans 14 residues. Trimming removed 2 bases from V and 3 bases from J; junction bases left unmatched: 3. The CDR3 here is CASSEGDRIYEQYF. In nucleotides, the CDR3 is TGCGCCAGCAGTGAGGGGGACAGGATCTACGAGCAGTACTTC.

The V and J genes are TRBV6-5 and TRBJ1-1; weak D call: TRBD1 (5 bases). The CDR3 contains 16 residues. The germline gives CDR1 MNHEY, CDR2 SVGAGI. V was pared by 0 bases and J by 4 bases, with 15 bases between. The CDR3 DNA follows: TGTGCCAGCAGTTACTCGATGGGGGGAACAAGCACTGAAGCTTTCTTT. Its protein product is CASSYSMGGTSTEAFF.

The chain links TRBV2 to TRBJ1-4, with TRBD1 identical over 9 bases. Trimming removed 8 bases from V and 8 bases from J; junction bases left unmatched: 6. The CDR3 is 13 residues long. Germline loops: CDR1 SNHLY, CDR2 FYNNEI. As DNA, the CDR3 is TGTGCCAGCGGGGGACAGGGAAGCGAAAAACTGTTTTTT. Amino acids: CASGGQGSEKLFF.

The V and J genes are TRBV11-2 and TRBJ2-7; 8 bases match TRBD2. The CDR3 is made up of 14 amino acids. The V and J ends lost 1 base and 4 bases, in that order; junction bases with no gene match: 3. The V gene's germline CDR1 is SGHAT and CDR2 FQNNGV. The CDR3 spells CASSLAGGPYEQYF. The CDR3 DNA follows: TGTGCCAGCAGCTTAGCGGGGGGGCCGTACGAGCAGTACTTC.

The rearrangement links TRBV28 to TRBJ1-5, with 7 bases lining up with TRBD1. The V gene end was trimmed by 7 bases and the J gene end by 6 bases; junction bases not matched to a gene: 9. CDR1 is MDHEN, CDR2 SYDVKM, per germline. The CDR3 has 14 residues. CDR3 DNA: TGTGCCAGCATAAAGACAGGGCTCAGTCAGCCCCAGCATTTT. Translation: CASIKTGLSQPQHF.

The gene calls are TRBV3-1 (or the pseudogene TRBV3-2) and TRBJ2-7; 8 nucleotides line up with TRBD2. V gave up 4 bases and J gave up 0 bases; unmatched junction bases: 2. The germline gives CDR1 LGHDT, CDR2 YNNKEL (reference sequence). The length of the CDR3 is 14 residues. This CDR3 is CASSRGTSSYEQYF. The CDR3 DNA reads as TGTGCCAGCAGCCGTGGGACTAGCTCCTACGAGCAGTACTTC.

The gene calls are TRBV5-4 and TRBJ2-3; TRBD2 agrees at 14 bases. Germline V gene sequence: CDR1 SGHNT, CDR2 YYREEE (reference sequence). This CDR3 contains 17 residues. The J segment lost 2 bases and the V segment lost 2 bases, leaving 4 bases of the junction unmatched. DNA of the CDR3: TGTGCCAGCAGCTTAAGACTAGCGGGAGGGCCCACAGATACGCAGTATTTT. This translates into CASSLRLAGGPTDTQYF.

The V and J genes are TRBV12-3 or TRBV12-4 and TRBJ1-2; D might be TRBD1 (6 bases). The germline V and J ends were trimmed by 6 bases and 1 base, with 9 bases remaining between them. The CDR3 consists of 13 residues. DNA for the CDR3: TGTGCCAGCAGCAGGGACAATAACTATGGCTACACCTTC. It specifies CASSRDNNYGYTF.

This chain joins TRBV9 and TRBJ2-1; D remains ambiguous. The V end lost 0 bases, the J end lost 0 bases, and 7 bases lay between the germline ends. The CDR3 is 15 amino acids. The germline gives CDR1 SGDLS, CDR2 YYNGEE. CDR3 sequence (DNA): TGTGCCAGCAGCGTAGCGGCTAGCTCCTACAATGAGCAGTTCTTC. The encoded protein is CASSVAASSYNEQFF.

This chain connects TRBV7-2 to TRBJ1-6, with D possibly TRBD1 on 5 matching bases. V lost 3 bases, J lost 8 bases, and 17 bases lay in between. The CDR3 contains 16 residues. Germline V CDR1 and CDR2: SGHTA, FQGNSA. The CDR3 DNA is TGTGCCAGCAGCTTTTTTCAGGGAATGGGGCATTCACCCCTCCACTTT. This gives the protein CASSFFQGMGHSPLHF.

This clone was counted a single time. The chain employs TRBV11-3 and TRBJ2-1; 9 nucleotides match TRBD2. J lost 7 bases, V lost 5 bases, and 12 bases had no gene match. Germline V gene lookup returns CDR1 SGHNT and CDR2 YENEEA. This CDR3 contains 16 residues. In nucleotides, the CDR3 is TGTGCCAGCAGCCCAACACGAGCGGGGGGTAGGAATGAGCAGTTCTTC. Translated, it gives CASSPTRAGGRNEQFF.

V gene TRBV24-1 combines with J gene TRBJ2-3; 11 nucleotides match TRBD1. Germline CDR1 KGHDR, CDR2 SFDVKD. J lost 1 base, V lost 3 bases, and 5 bases had no gene match. The CDR3 is 17 amino acids. The CDR3 is CATSDAGDRGGTDTQYF. DNA for the CDR3: TGTGCCACCAGTGATGCGGGGGACAGGGGGGGCACAGATACGCAGTATTTT.

This chain uses TRBV6-6 with TRBJ1-1, with D unclear. Germline lookup yields CDR1 MNHNY and CDR2 SVGAGI (reference sequence). The V end lost 6 bases, the J end lost 5 bases, and 16 bases lay between the germline ends. This CDR3 has 14 amino acids. The CDR3 coding sequence is TGTGCCAGCAGACACTATGAATTGAGAACTGAAGCTTTCTTT. It encodes CASRHYELRTEAFF.

The chain has TRBV13 and TRBJ2-1, with 8 bases that match TRBD1. V trimming: 5 bases; J trimming: 8 bases; junction bases outside the gene matches: 5. This CDR3 region has 13 residues. Germline V CDR1 and CDR2: PRHDT, FYEKMQ (reference sequence). The CDR3 nucleotides are TGTGCCAGCAGCGGCCAGGGGGCCGATGAGCAGTTCTTC. Amino acid sequence: CASSGQGADEQFF.

The V and J genes are TRBV4-1 and TRBJ2-7; 7 bases map to TRBD1. The V segment lost 1 base and the J segment 3 bases; nucleotides outside the gene matches: 9. The germline CDR1 and CDR2 sequences are MGHRA and YSYEKL. CDR3 size: 16 residues. As DNA, the CDR3 is TGCGCCAGCAGCCAAGTAATGGCCGGGACAGACTACGAGCAGTACTTC. This codes for CASSQVMAGTDYEQYF.

CDR3 in amino acids: CSVSQGGRGYTF. In nucleotides, the CDR3 is TGCAGCGTTTCTCAGGGAGGTAGGGGCTACACCTTC. The J gene is TRBJ1-2, the V gene TRBV29-1; possible D gene TRBD1, 5 bases. The V and J ends lost 5 bases and 8 bases respectively, with 15 bases between them. The CDR3 is 12 amino acids. Looked up from germline, CDR1 is SQVTM and CDR2 is ANQGSEA. Full variable domain (remainder filled in from reference TRBV29-1 and TRBJ1-2): SAVISQKPSRDICQRGTSLTIQCQVDSQVTMMFWYRQQPGQSLTLIATANQGSEATYESGFVIDKFPISRPNLTFSTLTVSNMSPEDSSIYLCSVSQGGRGYTFGSGTRLTVV.

The chain links TRBV19 to TRBJ2-1; a weak D match, TRBD2 (5 bases). V was cut by 5 bases and J by 0 bases, with 5 bases left in between. Germline V lookup: CDR1 LNHDA, CDR2 SQIVND (reference sequence). The CDR3 loop spans 13 amino acids. This CDR3 reads CASSRGSYNEQFF. The CDR3 bases are TGTGCCAGTAGTCGGGGCTCCTACAATGAGCAGTTCTTC.

The chain uses TRBV11-2 and TRBJ2-5, with D perhaps matching TRBD2 (6 bases). There are 14 residues in the CDR3. The germline V gene has CDR1 SGHAT and CDR2 FQNNGV. V lost 3 bases and J lost 4, with 12 bases in between. CDR3 sequence: CASSFGGLGETQYF. In DNA, the CDR3 is TGTGCCAGCAGCTTCGGGGGTTTGGGAGAGACCCAGTACTTC.

The chain couples TRBV29-1 to TRBJ2-7, with 8 bases lining up with TRBD1. J gave up 2 bases and V 0 bases, and 6 bases lay outside the gene matches. Germline V gene data show CDR1 as SQVTM and CDR2 as ANQGSEA. The CDR3 has 15 residues. The CDR3 spells CSVEDRGQGAYEQYF. CDR3 nucleotides: TGCAGCGTTGAAGATCGTGGACAGGGCGCCTACGAGCAGTACTTC.

The chain uses TRBV7-3 and TRBJ2-3; D ambiguous. This CDR3 has 13 amino acids. V dropped 3 bases and J dropped 0 bases, with 4 bases sitting between them. Per germline, CDR1 SGHTA and CDR2 FQGTGA. Here the CDR3 DNA reads TGTGCCAGCAGCTTCCAAAGCACAGATACGCAGTATTTT. It yields the protein CASSFQSTDTQYF. Looking up the rest from reference TRBV7-3 and TRBJ2-3 gives the full variable domain: GAGVSQTPSNKVTEKGKYVELRCDPISGHTALYWYRQSLGQGPEFLIYFQGTGAADDSGLPNDRFFAVRPEGSVSTLKIQRTERGDSAVYLCASSFQSTDTQYFGPGTRLTVL.

The chain combines TRBV29-1 with TRBJ2-2; 8 bases fit TRBD1. J gave up 3 bases and V 6 bases, and 6 bases lay outside the gene matches. The CDR3 has 14 residues. Germline V gene sequence: CDR1 SQVTM, CDR2 ANQGSEA. CDR3 in DNA: TGCAGCGTGGAGGACAGGGCCGACACCGGGGAGCTGTTTTTT. Translation: CSVEDRADTGELFF.

The chain has TRBV4-1 and TRBJ1-1, with D unresolved. The germline V and J ends were trimmed by 1 base and 2 bases, with 8 bases remaining between them. This CDR3 spans 14 amino acids. Looked up from germline, CDR1 is MGHRA and CDR2 is YSYEKL. The CDR3 nucleotides read TGCGCCAGCAGCCAAGTGGGCAGTAACACTGAAGCTTTCTTT. Protein product: CASSQVGSNTEAFF.

This sequence joins TRBV5-1 and TRBJ2-1; 10 nucleotides align to TRBD2. The CDR3 extends over 16 amino acids. The V gene's germline CDR1 is SGHRS and CDR2 YFSETQ. V gave up 4 bases and J gave up 2 bases; unmatched junction bases: 6. The CDR3 protein is CASSKDTSGAYNEQFF. In DNA form, the CDR3 reads TGCGCCAGCAGCAAGGACACTAGCGGGGCCTACAATGAGCAGTTCTTC.